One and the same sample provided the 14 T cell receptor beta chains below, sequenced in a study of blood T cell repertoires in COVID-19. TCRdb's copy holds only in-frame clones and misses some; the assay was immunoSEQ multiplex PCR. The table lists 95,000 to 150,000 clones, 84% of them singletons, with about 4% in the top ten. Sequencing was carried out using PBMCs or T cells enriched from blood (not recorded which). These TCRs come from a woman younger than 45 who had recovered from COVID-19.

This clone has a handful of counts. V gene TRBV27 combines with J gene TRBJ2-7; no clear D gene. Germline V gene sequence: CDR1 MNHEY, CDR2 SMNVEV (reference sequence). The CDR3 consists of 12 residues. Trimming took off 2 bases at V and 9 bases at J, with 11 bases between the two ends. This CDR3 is CASSLGSFGQYF. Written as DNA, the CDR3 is TGTGCCAGCAGTTTAGGCTCCTTTGGGCAGTACTTC.

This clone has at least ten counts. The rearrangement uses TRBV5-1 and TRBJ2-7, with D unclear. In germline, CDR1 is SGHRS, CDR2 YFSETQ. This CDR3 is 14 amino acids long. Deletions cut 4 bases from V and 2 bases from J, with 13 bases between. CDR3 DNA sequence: TGCGCCAGCAGCCGGAGTCAGATCCCCTACGAGCAGTACTTC. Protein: CASSRSQIPYEQYF.

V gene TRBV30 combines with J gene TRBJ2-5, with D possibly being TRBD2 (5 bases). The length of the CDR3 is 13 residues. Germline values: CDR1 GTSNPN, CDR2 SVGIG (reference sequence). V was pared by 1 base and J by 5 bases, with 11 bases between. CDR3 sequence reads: CAWSGQRWETQYF. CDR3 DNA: TGTGCCTGGAGTGGCCAGCGGTGGGAGACCCAGTACTTC.

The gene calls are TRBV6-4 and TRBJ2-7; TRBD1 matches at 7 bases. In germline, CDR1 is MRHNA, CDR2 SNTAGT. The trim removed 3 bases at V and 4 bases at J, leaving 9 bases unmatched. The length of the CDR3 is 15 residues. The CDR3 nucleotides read TGTGCCAGCAGTGAAATGGGTCAGGGGGAGTACGAGCAGTACTTC. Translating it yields CASSEMGQGEYEQYF.

The CDR3 bases are TGTGCCAGCAGTCCCCTCACGTACAGGGGGCCCATTCAGCCCCAGCATTTT. Encoded protein: CASSPLTYRGPIQPQHF. The chain recombines TRBV28 with TRBJ1-5; 9 nucleotides align to TRBD1. CDR3 length: 17 amino acids. V lost 5 bases, J lost 6 bases, and 14 bases stayed unmatched. Germline CDR1 and CDR2: MDHEN and SYDVKM.

The chain's CDR3 is CAEQSDRYF. DNA for the CDR3: TGTGCGGAGCAGTCCGACCGGTACTTC. This chain connects TRBV7-7 to TRBJ2-4, with D uncertain. Germline V gene sequence: CDR1 SSHAT, CDR2 FNYEAQ (reference sequence). CDR3 length: 9 amino acids.

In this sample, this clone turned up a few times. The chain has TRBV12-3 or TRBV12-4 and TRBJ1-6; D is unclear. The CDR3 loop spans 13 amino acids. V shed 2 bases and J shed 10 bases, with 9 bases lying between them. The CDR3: CASSLTGFSPLHF. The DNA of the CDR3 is TGTGCCAGCAGTTTAACGGGTTTCTCACCCCTCCACTTT.

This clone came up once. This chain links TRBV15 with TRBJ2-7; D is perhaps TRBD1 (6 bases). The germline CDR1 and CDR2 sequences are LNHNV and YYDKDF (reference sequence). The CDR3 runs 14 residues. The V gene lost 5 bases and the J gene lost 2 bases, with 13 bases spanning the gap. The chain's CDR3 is CATSGRDTTYEQYF. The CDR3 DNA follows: TGTGCCACCAGCGGCCGGGACACGACCTACGAGCAGTACTTC.

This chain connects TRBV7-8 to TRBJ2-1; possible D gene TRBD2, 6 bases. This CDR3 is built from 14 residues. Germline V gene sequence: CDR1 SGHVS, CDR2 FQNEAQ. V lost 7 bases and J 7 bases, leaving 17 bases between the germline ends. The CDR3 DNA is TGTGCCAGCATGGGGGAGGATGGTATGAATGAGCAGTTCTTC. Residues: CASMGEDGMNEQFF.

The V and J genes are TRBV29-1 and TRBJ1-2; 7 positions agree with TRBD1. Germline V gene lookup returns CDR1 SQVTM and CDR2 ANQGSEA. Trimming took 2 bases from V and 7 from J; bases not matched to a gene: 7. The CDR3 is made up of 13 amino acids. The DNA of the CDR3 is TGCAGCGTTGAACGACAGGGAAGAAGTGGCTACACCTTC. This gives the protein CSVERQGRSGYTF.

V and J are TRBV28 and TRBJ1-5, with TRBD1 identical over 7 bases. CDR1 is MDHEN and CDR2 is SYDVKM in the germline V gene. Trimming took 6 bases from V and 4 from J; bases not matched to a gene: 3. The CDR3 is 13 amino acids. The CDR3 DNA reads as TGTGCCAGCAGATCAGGGGGGAATCAGCCCCAGCATTTT. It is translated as CASRSGGNQPQHF.

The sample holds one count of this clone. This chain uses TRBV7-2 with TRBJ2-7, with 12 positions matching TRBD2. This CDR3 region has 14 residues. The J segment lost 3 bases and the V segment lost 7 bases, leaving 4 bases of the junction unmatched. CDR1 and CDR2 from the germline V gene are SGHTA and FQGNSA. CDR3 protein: CASNPTSGSYEQYF. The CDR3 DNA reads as TGTGCCAGCAACCCGACTAGCGGGAGCTACGAGCAGTACTTC.

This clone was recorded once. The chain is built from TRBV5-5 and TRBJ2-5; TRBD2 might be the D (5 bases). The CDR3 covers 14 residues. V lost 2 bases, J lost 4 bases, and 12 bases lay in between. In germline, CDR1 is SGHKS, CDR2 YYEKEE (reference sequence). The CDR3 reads CASSFTSRLETQYF. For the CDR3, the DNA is TGTGCCAGCAGCTTTACTAGTCGCTTAGAGACCCAGTACTTC.

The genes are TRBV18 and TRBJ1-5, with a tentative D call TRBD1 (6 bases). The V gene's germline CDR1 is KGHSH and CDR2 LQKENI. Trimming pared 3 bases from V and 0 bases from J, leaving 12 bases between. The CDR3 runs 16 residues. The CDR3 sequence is CASSPPGVGSNQPQHF. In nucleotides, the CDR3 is TGTGCCAGCTCACCCCCAGGGGTTGGTAGCAATCAGCCCCAGCATTTT. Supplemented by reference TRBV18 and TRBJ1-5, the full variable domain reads NAGVMQNPRHLVRRRGQEARLRCSPMKGHSHVYWYRQLPEEGLKFMVYLQKENIIDESGMPKERFSAEFPKEGPSILRIQQVVRGDSAAYFCASSPPGVGSNQPQHFGDGTRLSIL.